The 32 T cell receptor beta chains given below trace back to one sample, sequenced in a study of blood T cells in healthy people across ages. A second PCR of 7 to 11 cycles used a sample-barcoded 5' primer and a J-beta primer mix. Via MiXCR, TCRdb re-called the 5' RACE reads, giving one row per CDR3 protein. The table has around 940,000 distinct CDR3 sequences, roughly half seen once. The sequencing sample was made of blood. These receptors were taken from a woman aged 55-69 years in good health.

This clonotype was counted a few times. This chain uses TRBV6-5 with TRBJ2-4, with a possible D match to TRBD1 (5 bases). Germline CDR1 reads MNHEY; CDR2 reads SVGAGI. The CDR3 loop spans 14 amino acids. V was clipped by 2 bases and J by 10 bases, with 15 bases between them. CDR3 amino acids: CASSYRTTPWIQYF. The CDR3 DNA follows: TGTGCCAGCAGTTACAGGACAACTCCTTGGATTCAGTACTTC.

The CDR3 nucleotides are TGTGCCAGCAGTCCCCCACTAGGGTCGAACCAAGAGACCCAGTACTTC. This sequence encodes CASSPPLGSNQETQYF. The gene calls are TRBV28 and TRBJ2-5, with D possibly matching TRBD2 (5 bases). The V gene's germline CDR1 is MDHEN and CDR2 SYDVKM. The CDR3 is made up of 16 amino acids. Trimming removed 5 bases at V and 0 bases at J, with 16 bases between. Full variable domain (outside the CDR3, taken from reference TRBV28 and TRBJ2-5): DVKVTQSSRYLVKRTGEKVFLECVQDMDHENMFWYRQDPGLGLRLIYFSYDVKMKEKGDIPEGYSVSREKKERFSLILESASTNQTSMYLCASSPPLGSNQETQYFGPGTRLLVL.

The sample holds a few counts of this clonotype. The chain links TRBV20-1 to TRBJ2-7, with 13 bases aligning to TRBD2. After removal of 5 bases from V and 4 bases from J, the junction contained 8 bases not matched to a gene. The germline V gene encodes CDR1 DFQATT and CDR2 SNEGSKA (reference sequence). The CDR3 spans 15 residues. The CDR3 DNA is TGCAGTGCTCTAAGAACTAGCGGGAGGGCATACGAGCAGTACTTC. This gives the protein CSALRTSGRAYEQYF.

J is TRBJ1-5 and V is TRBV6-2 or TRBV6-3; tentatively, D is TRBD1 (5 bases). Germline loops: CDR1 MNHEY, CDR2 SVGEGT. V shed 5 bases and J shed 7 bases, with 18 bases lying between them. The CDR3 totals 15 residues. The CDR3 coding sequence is TGTGCCAGCAGTGAGGGGATTCCCAGGCACCAGCCCCAGCATTTT. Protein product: CASSEGIPRHQPQHF.

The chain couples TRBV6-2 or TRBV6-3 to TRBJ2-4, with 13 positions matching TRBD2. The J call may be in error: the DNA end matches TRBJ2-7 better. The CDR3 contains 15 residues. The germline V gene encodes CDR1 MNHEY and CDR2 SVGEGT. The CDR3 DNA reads TGTGCCAGCAGTACCGGGACTAGCGGGAACTACGAGCAGTACTTC. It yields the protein CASSTGTSGNYEQYF.

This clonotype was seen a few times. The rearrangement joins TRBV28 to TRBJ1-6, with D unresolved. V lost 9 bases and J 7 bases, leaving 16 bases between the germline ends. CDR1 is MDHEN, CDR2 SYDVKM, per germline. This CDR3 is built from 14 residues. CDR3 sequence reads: CASWEGTVNSPLHF. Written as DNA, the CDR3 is TGTGCCAGTTGGGAAGGCACTGTAAATTCACCCCTCCACTTT.

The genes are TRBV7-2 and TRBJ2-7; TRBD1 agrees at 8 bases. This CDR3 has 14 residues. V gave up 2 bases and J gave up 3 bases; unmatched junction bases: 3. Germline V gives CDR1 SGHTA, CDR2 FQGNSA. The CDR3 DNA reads TGTGCCAGCAGCTTAAGGACAGGGATCTACGAGCAGTACTTC. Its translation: CASSLRTGIYEQYF.

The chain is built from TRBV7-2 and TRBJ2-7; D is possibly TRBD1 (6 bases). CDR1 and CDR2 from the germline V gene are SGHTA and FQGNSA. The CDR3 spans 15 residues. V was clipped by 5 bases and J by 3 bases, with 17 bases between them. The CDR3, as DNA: TGTGCCAGCAGCGGCAGGGGAGCGGTGAGCTACGAGCAGTACTTC. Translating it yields CASSGRGAVSYEQYF.

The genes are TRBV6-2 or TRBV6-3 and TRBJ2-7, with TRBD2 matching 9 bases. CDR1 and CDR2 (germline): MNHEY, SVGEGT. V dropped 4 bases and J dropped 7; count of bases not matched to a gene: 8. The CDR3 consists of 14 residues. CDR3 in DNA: TGTGCCAGCAGTTCAGGACTAGCGCCGAATGAGCAGTACTTC. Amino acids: CASSSGLAPNEQYF.

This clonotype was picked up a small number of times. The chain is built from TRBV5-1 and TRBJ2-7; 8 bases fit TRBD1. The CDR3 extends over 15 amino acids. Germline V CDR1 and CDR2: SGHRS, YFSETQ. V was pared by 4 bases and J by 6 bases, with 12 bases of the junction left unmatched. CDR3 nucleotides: TGCGCCAGCAGCCTGACTTCAGGGGGCGGATCCGAGCAGTACTTC. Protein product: CASSLTSGGGSEQYF. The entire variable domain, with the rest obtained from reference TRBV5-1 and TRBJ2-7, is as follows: KAGVTQTPRYLIKTRGQQVTLSCSPISGHRSVSWYQQTPGQGLQFLFEYFSETQRNKGNFPGRFSGRQFSNSRSEMNVSTLELGDSALYLCASSLTSGGGSEQYFGPGTRLTVT.

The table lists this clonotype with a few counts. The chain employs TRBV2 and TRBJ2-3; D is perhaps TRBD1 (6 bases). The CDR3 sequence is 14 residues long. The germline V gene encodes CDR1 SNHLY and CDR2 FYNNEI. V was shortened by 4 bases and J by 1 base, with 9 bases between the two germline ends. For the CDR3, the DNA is TGTGCCAGCAGTGGAGGGGGAGGCACAGATACGCAGTATTTT. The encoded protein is CASSGGGGTDTQYF. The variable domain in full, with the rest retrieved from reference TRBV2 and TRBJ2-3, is EPEVTQTPSHQVTQMGQEVILRCVPISNHLYFYWYRQILGQKVEFLVSFYNNEISEKSEIFDDQFSVERPDGSNFTLKIRSTKLEDSAMYFCASSGGGGTDTQYFGPGTRLTVL.

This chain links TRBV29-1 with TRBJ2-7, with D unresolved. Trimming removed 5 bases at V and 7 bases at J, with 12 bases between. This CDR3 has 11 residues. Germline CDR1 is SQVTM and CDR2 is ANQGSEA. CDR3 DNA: TGCAGCGTTTCTTCCCCTAGTGAGCAGTACTTC. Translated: CSVSSPSEQYF.

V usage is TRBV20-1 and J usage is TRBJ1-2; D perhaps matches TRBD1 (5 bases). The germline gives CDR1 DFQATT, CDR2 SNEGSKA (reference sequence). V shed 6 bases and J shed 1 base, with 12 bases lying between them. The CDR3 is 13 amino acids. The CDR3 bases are TGCAGTGCCGTACCGGGGGTTAACTATGGCTACACCTTC. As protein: CSAVPGVNYGYTF.

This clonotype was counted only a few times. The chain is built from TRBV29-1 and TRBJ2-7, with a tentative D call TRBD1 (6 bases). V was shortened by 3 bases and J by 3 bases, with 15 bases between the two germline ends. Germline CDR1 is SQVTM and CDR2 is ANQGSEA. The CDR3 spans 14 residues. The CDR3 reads CSVDSGTPNYEQYF. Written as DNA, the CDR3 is TGCAGCGTTGATTCCGGGACACCTAACTACGAGCAGTACTTC.

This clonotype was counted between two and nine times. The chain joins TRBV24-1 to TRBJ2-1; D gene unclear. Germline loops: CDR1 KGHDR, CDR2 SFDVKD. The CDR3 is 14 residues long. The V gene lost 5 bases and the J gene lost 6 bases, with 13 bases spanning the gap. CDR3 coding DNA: TGTGCCACCAGTGTTGGTAGAGTAGGCAATGAGCAGTTCTTC. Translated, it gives CATSVGRVGNEQFF.

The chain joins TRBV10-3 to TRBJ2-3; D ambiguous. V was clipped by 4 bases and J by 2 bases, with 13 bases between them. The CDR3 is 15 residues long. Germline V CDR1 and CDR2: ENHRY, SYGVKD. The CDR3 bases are TGTGCCATCAGTGCCCTGGGAAGCGACACAGATACGCAGTATTTT. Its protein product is CAISALGSDTDTQYF.

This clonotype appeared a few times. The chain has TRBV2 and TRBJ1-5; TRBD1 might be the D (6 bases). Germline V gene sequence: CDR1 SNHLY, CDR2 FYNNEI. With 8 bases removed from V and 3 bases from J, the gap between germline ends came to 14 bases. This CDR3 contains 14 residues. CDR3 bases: TGTGCCAGCGTGGAACAGGGTTCCAATCAGCCCCAGCATTTT. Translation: CASVEQGSNQPQHF.

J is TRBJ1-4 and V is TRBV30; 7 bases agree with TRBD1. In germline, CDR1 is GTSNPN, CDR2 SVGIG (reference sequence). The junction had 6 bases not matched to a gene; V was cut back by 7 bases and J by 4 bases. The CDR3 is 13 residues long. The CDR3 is CASGQEGNEKLFF. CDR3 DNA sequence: TGTGCCTCAGGACAGGAGGGTAATGAAAAACTGTTTTTT.

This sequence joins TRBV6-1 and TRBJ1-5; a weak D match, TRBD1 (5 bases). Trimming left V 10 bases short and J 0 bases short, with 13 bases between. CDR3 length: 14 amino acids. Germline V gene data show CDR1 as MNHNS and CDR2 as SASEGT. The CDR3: CATQRGHSNQPQHF. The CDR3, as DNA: TGTGCCACCCAGAGGGGTCATAGCAATCAGCCCCAGCATTTT.

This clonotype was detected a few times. The CDR3 nucleotides read TGTGCCAGCAGTCCTACACGACAGGGACACGAGCAGTACTTC. Translated: CASSPTRQGHEQYF. J is TRBJ2-4 and V is TRBV12-3 or TRBV12-4; 7 nucleotides align to TRBD1. The J call is uncertain, as TRBJ2-7 better fits the DNA end. This CDR3 has 14 residues.

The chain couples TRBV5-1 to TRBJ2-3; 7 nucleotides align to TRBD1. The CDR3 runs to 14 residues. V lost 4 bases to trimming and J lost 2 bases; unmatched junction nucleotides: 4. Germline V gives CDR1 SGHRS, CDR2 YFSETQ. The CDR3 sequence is CASSEGAPTDTQYF. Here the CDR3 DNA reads TGCGCCAGCAGCGAGGGGGCACCCACAGATACGCAGTATTTT.

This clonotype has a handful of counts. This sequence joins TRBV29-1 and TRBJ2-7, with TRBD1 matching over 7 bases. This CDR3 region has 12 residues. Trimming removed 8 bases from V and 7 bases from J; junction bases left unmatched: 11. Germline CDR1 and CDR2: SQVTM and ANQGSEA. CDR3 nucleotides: TGCAGCTCCCGGACAGGCTCGGGGGAGCAGTACTTC. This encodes CSSRTGSGEQYF.

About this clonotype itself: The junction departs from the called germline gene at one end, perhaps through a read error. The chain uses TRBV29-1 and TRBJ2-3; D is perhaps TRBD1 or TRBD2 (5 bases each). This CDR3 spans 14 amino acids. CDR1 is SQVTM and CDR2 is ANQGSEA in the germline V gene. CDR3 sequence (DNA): TGCAGCGGGGAAGGCGGATCTAGCACAGGTACGCAGTATTTT. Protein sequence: CSGEGGSSTGTQYF.

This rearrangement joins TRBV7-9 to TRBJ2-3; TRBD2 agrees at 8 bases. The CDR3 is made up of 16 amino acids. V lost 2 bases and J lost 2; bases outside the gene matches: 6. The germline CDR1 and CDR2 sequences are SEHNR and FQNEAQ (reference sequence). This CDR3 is CASSLTASGHTDTQYF. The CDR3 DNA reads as TGTGCCAGCAGCTTAACGGCTAGCGGGCACACAGATACGCAGTATTTT.

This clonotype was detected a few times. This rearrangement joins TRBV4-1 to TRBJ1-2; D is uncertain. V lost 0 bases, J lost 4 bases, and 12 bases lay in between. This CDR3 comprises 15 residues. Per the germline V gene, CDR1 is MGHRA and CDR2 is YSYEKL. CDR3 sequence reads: CASSQDLKGFYGYTF. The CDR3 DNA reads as TGCGCCAGCAGCCAAGATTTAAAAGGCTTCTATGGCTACACCTTC.

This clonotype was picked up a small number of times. The CDR3 nucleotides read TGTGCCAGCAGCTCCGGGACGGTTATCAATGAGCAGTTCTTC. It specifies CASSSGTVINEQFF. This chain joins TRBV7-2 and TRBJ2-1; D tentatively reads TRBD1 or TRBD2 (5 bases each). CDR1 is SGHTA and CDR2 is FQGNSA in the germline V gene. Trimming left V 4 bases short and J 6 bases short, with 13 bases between. The CDR3 sequence is 14 residues long.

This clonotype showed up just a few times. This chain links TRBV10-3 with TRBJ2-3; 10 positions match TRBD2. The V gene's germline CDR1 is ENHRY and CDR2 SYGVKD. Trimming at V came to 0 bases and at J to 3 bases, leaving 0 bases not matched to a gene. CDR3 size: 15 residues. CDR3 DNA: TGTGCCATCAGTGAGTCGACTAGCGGGACAGATACGCAGTATTTT. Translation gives CAISESTSGTDTQYF.

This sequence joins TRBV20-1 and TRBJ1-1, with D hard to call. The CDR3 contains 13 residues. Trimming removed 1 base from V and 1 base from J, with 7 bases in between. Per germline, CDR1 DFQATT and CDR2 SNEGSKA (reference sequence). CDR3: CSARGPWNTEAFF. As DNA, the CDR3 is TGCAGTGCTAGAGGGCCTTGGAACACTGAAGCTTTCTTT.

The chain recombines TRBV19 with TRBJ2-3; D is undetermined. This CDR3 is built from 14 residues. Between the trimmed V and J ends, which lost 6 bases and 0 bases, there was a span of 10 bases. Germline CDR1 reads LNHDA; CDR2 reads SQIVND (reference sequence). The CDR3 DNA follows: TGTGCCAGTAGAGCCGGGTCTAGCACAGATACGCAGTATTTT. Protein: CASRAGSSTDTQYF. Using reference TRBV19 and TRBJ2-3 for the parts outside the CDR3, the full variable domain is DGGITQSPKYLFRKEGQNVTLSCEQNLNHDAMYWYRQDPGQGLRLIYYSQIVNDFQKGDIAEGYSVSREKKESFPLTVTSAQKNPTAFYLCASRAGSSTDTQYFGPGTRLTVL.

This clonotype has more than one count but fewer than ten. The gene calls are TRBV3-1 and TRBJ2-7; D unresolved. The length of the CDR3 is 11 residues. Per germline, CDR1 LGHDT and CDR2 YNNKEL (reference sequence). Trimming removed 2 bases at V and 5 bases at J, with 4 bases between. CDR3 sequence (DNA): TGTGCCAGCAGCCAACAGGACGAGCAGTACTTC. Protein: CASSQQDEQYF.

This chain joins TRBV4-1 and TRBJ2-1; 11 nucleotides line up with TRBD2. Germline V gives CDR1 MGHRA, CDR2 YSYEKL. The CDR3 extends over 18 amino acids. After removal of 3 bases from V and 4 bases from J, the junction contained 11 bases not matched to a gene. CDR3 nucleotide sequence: TGCGCCAGCAGCCAGGCTATGTTCCGACTAGCGGGGTACAATGAGCAGTTCTTC. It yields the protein CASSQAMFRLAGYNEQFF.

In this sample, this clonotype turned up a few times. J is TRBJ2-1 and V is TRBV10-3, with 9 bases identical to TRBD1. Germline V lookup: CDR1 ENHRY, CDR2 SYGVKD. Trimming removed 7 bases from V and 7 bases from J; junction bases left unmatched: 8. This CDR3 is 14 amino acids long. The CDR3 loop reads CAINRGTGRNEQFF. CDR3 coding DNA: TGTGCCATCAATCGGGGGACAGGGCGGAATGAGCAGTTCTTC.